The rows below give T cell receptor beta chains drawn from one sample of a study of beta chain features in type 1 diabetes. The method was immunoSEQ multiplex PCR; TCRdb's version includes in-frame clones alone and lacks a portion of them. The data show hundreds of thousands of clones, over 9.5% seen once. The sequenced material came from naive CD4+ T cells from blood. The receptors were gathered from a woman aged 18 to 35 in good health. Each CDR3 is given with its conserved first and last residue. The D gene is left open where the match is weak. Expanded clones are given a class, and other clones once, few, many or no size at all.

V gene	clone size	D gene	CDR3 length	J gene	CDR3 protein	CDR3 DNA
TRBV7-9	few	-	17	TRBJ2-3	CASSLGRLAVNTDTQYF	TGTGCCAGCAGCTTAGGAAGGCTAGCCGTAAACACAGATACGCAGTATTTT
TRBV11-2	many	-	16	TRBJ2-5	CASSLGPSQGGETQYF	TGTGCCAGCAGCTTAGGTCCATCACAGGGAGGGGAGACCCAGTACTTC
TRBV18	-	TRBD1	18	TRBJ2-4	CASSPLDTDRASENIQYF	TGTGCCAGCTCACCCCTGGATACGGACAGGGCATCGGAAAACATTCAGTACTTC
TRBV5-1	few	TRBD2	16	TRBJ2-3	CASSLGLAGVEDTQYF	TGCGCCAGCAGCTTGGGTTTAGCGGGAGTGGAAGATACGCAGTATTTT
TRBV19	few	-	11	TRBJ2-7	CASRAGSEQYF	TGTGCCAGTAGGGCAGGGTCCGAGCAGTACTTC
TRBV9	few	TRBD2	16	TRBJ2-5	CASSLRGSGGLETQYF	TGTGCCAGCTCCCTGAGGGGTAGCGGGGGTCTGGAGACCCAGTACTTC
TRBV7-8	few	TRBD2	15	TRBJ2-5	CASSLRSGRGETQYF	TGTGCCAGCAGCTTACGAAGCGGGAGAGGGGAGACCCAGTACTTC
TRBV7-9	few	TRBD1	13	TRBJ2-1	CASSLNPTGEQFF	TGTGCCAGCAGCCTAAACCCGACAGGGGAGCAGTTCTTC
TRBV18	-	TRBD2	19	TRBJ2-6	CASSPPGLAGVTGANVLTF	TGTGCCAGCTCACCGCCGGGACTAGCGGGAGTAACTGGGGCCAACGTCCTGACTTTC
TRBV7-2	few	TRBD1	13	TRBJ2-7	CASTQGMVVEQYF	TGTGCCAGCACACAGGGGATGGTCGTCGAGCAGTACTTC
TRBV20-1	-	-	11	TRBJ1-1	CSVGANTEAFF	TGCAGTGTGGGAGCGAACACTGAAGCTTTCTTT
TRBV7-9	few	TRBD1	15	TRBJ1-1	CASSKKGARNTEAFF	TGTGCCAGCAGCAAGAAGGGGGCGAGGAACACTGAAGCTTTCTTT
TRBV15	few	TRBD1	14	TRBJ2-5	CATKQGASQETQYF	TGTGCCACCAAGCAGGGGGCTAGTCAAGAGACCCAGTACTTC
TRBV30	few	TRBD1	13	TRBJ1-2	CAWPRQGSYGYTF	TGTGCCTGGCCCAGACAGGGGAGCTATGGCTACACCTTC